The 23 T cell receptor beta chains presented below share a single source sample, sequenced in a study of blood T cell repertoires in COVID-19. Measured with immunoSEQ multiplex PCR; TCRdb has only the in-frame clones, and not every one. The table lists roughly 130,000 clones, about 86% of them singletons. The source material was PBMCs or T cells enriched from blood (not recorded which). These receptors were taken from a woman between 45 and 60 years old who had recovered from COVID-19.

This clone was seen a single time. The chain combines TRBV10-2 with TRBJ1-1, with 9 bases that match TRBD1. The junction had 7 bases not matched to a gene; V was cut back by 6 bases and J by 5 bases. Germline V lookup: CDR1 WSHSY, CDR2 SAAADI. The CDR3 extends over 14 amino acids. CDR3 loop: CASSQDRGRTEAFF. The CDR3, as DNA: TGCGCCAGCAGCCAAGACAGGGGGAGAACTGAAGCTTTCTTT.

CDR3 in DNA: TGCAGTGCTAGTTTTAGCCCCCTGTGGCGCGAGCAGTACTTC. This sequence encodes CSASFSPLWREQYF. The chain combines TRBV20-1 with TRBJ2-7; the D is unclear. The CDR3 has 14 residues. The germline V gene encodes CDR1 DFQATT and CDR2 SNEGSKA (reference sequence). With 3 bases removed from V and 6 bases from J, the gap between germline ends came to 18 bases.

The chain has TRBV13 and TRBJ1-1; no clear D gene. CDR1 and CDR2 (germline): PRHDT, FYEKMQ (reference sequence). Between the trimmed V and J ends, which lost 5 bases and 1 base, there was a span of 8 bases. The CDR3 length is 13 residues. The CDR3 DNA follows: TGTGCCAGCAGCCCAACAAGGAACACTGAAGCTTTCTTT. Residues: CASSPTRNTEAFF.

This chain links TRBV18 with TRBJ2-1; TRBD2 matches 7 bases. Germline V lookup: CDR1 KGHSH, CDR2 LQKENI. This CDR3 contains 18 residues. The V and J ends lost 3 bases and 1 base, in that order; junction bases with no gene match: 12. CDR3 protein: CASSPREGNQGSYNEQFF. The CDR3 DNA reads as TGTGCCAGCTCACCCAGGGAGGGCAACCAGGGTTCCTACAATGAGCAGTTCTTC.

This chain uses TRBV7-9 with TRBJ2-5; tentative D call: TRBD2 (5 bases). Germline-derived CDR1 and CDR2 are SEHNR and FQNEAQ (reference sequence). V gave up 5 bases and J gave up 4 bases, with 11 bases separating them. The CDR3 has 13 residues. The CDR3 DNA reads as TGTGCCAGCAGCGACGGACTTGTAGAGACCCAGTACTTC. Amino acid sequence: CASSDGLVETQYF.

This clone appeared once. The V and J genes are TRBV5-1 and TRBJ1-1, with unresolved D. The V end was cut by 0 bases, the J end by 11 bases, with 11 bases between. This CDR3 region has 12 residues. Germline V gene sequence: CDR1 SGHRS, CDR2 YFSETQ. CDR3 sequence: CASSLARGSAFF. CDR3 sequence (DNA): TGCGCCAGCAGCTTGGCCCGAGGGTCGGCTTTCTTT.

V gene TRBV27 combines with J gene TRBJ2-7; possibly TRBD2 for D (6 bases). V lost 3 bases and J lost 2, with 14 bases in between. This CDR3 has 15 amino acids. The germline V gene has CDR1 MNHEY and CDR2 SMNVEV (reference sequence). CDR3 DNA: TGTGCCAGCAGTTTCGGAGGGGCGCCTGCCTACGAGCAGTACTTC. Translated, it gives CASSFGGAPAYEQYF.

In this sample, this clone turned up once. The chain recombines TRBV10-2 with TRBJ1-1; D gene unclear. Germline CDR1 reads WSHSY; CDR2 reads SAAADI. V dropped 8 bases and J dropped 0 bases, with 10 bases sitting between them. This CDR3 has 13 amino acids. CDR3 sequence: CASCPVMNTEAFF. Here the CDR3 DNA reads TGCGCCAGCTGTCCGGTAATGAACACTGAAGCTTTCTTT.

The CDR3 DNA reads as TGTGCCAGTGACACGAGGGAAGCTGGAAACACCATATATTTT. It codes for CASDTREAGNTIYF. The chain is built from TRBV9 and TRBJ1-3; D uncertain. The V end was cut by 8 bases, the J end by 2 bases, with 14 bases between. The CDR3 loop spans 14 amino acids. Germline assignment: CDR1 SGDLS and CDR2 YYNGEE.

The chain couples TRBV6-1 to TRBJ2-6; 8 bases are shared with TRBD1. The CDR3 spans 16 residues. CDR1 and CDR2 from the germline V gene are MNHNS and SASEGT. V lost 4 bases, J lost 2 bases, and 4 bases stayed unmatched. CDR3 nucleotides: TGTGCCAGCAGTGGGACAGGGCTCCCTGGGGCCAACGTCCTGACTTTC. Protein product: CASSGTGLPGANVLTF.

The chain uses TRBV5-1 and TRBJ2-2, with TRBD2 matching 15 bases. The germline V gene has CDR1 SGHRS and CDR2 YFSETQ. The CDR3 contains 18 residues. Trimming cost V 4 bases and J 4 bases; bases outside gene matches: 8. Here the CDR3 reads CASSAGLAGGASTGELFF. Here the CDR3 DNA reads TGCGCCAGCAGCGCGGGACTAGCGGGGGGAGCTAGCACCGGGGAGCTGTTTTTT.

The rearrangement joins TRBV20-1 to TRBJ1-2; D gene uncertain. Germline-derived CDR1 and CDR2 are DFQATT and SNEGSKA (reference sequence). V lost 3 bases to trimming and J lost 7 bases, with 12 bases between them. The CDR3 covers 12 residues. CDR3 DNA: TGCAGTGCTAGTTCTGGAGATAGTGGCTACACCTTC. Translation gives CSASSGDSGYTF.

This clone was counted a single time. The chain combines TRBV2 with TRBJ1-2; 7 nucleotides agree with TRBD1. The CDR3 runs 15 residues. Unmatched junction bases numbered 5, after V lost 0 bases and J lost 4 bases. Per germline, CDR1 SNHLY and CDR2 FYNNEI. CDR3 in amino acids: CASSEAGQLPYGYTF. As DNA, the CDR3 is TGTGCCAGCAGTGAAGCGGGACAGTTACCCTATGGCTACACCTTC.

The chain couples TRBV7-2 to TRBJ2-3; D call uncertain. Germline CDR1 and CDR2: SGHTA and FQGNSA. The CDR3 length is 16 residues. The V and J ends lost 2 bases and 0 bases respectively, with 12 bases between them. The CDR3, as DNA: TGTGCCAGCAGCTTAAAGGTCCGGAGCAGCACAGATACGCAGTATTTT. It specifies CASSLKVRSSTDTQYF.

CDR3 sequence (DNA): TGTGCCAGCAGCTCCTTCCCGGGTCGGTATGGCTACACCTTC. It specifies CASSSFPGRYGYTF. This sequence joins TRBV11-1 and TRBJ1-2; D is unclear. The CDR3 spans 14 residues. CDR1 SGHAT and CDR2 FQDESV come from the germline V gene (reference sequence). Trimming took 4 bases from V and 5 from J, leaving 14 bases between them.

The chain is built from TRBV5-6 and TRBJ1-2, with 7 bases identical to TRBD1. CDR1 is SGHDT, CDR2 YYEEEE, per germline. Unmatched junction bases numbered 6, after V lost 0 bases and J lost 4 bases. There are 15 residues in the CDR3. Written as DNA, the CDR3 is TGTGCCAGCAGCTTGGCGGGACAGCCGTTCTATGGCTACACCTTC. Protein: CASSLAGQPFYGYTF.

This clone was recorded once. The junction and the germline gene differ at one end; a read error may be behind it. The V call is TRBV6-5, the J call TRBJ2-3, with no clear D. Germline V gives CDR1 MNHEY, CDR2 SVGAGI. The CDR3 runs to 11 residues. The CDR3 DNA reads TGTGCCAGCTTGGGCACTGATACGCAGTATTTT. It specifies CASLGTDTQYF.

This clone showed up just once. The V gene is TRBV27, the J gene TRBJ1-1; weak D call: TRBD1 (6 bases). Trimming took off 5 bases at V and 4 bases at J, with 11 bases between the two ends. Germline V lookup: CDR1 MNHEY, CDR2 SMNVEV (reference sequence). The CDR3 sequence is 13 residues long. In DNA, the CDR3 is TGTGCCAGCAGTACCACAGGGAGCACTGAAGCTTTCTTT. Its translation is CASSTTGSTEAFF.

The V call is TRBV19, the J call TRBJ2-1; TRBD2 matches 9 bases. V lost 8 bases and J lost 1; bases outside the gene matches: 6. The CDR3 has 15 amino acids. The germline V gene has CDR1 LNHDA and CDR2 SQIVND (reference sequence). As DNA, the CDR3 is TGTGCCAGTCGAGGTAGCGGGGGATCCTACAATGAGCAGTTCTTC. As protein: CASRGSGGSYNEQFF.

The J gene is TRBJ2-5, the V gene TRBV21-1; the D call of TRBD2 is as the table states it, not checked on the DNA. TRBV21-1 is a pseudogene locus. The CDR3 contains 14 residues. In nucleotides, the CDR3 is TGTGCCAGCAGCAAAGAGGAGGCGTCGGAGACCCAGTACTTC. This codes for CASSKEEASETQYF.

The rearrangement joins TRBV20-1 to TRBJ1-1; the match to TRBD1 covers 8 bases. The V gene end was trimmed by 3 bases and the J gene end by 1 base; junction bases not matched to a gene: 7. The CDR3 extends over 15 amino acids. Germline V gene lookup returns CDR1 DFQATT and CDR2 SNEGSKA (reference sequence). CDR3 sequence: CSASPAGGKNTEAFF. In DNA form, the CDR3 reads TGCAGTGCTAGTCCGGCAGGGGGCAAGAACACTGAAGCTTTCTTT.

The gene calls are TRBV19 and TRBJ1-1; TRBD1 matches 7 bases. Germline CDR1 reads LNHDA; CDR2 reads SQIVND (reference sequence). The V segment lost 4 bases and the J segment 5 bases; nucleotides outside the gene matches: 7. The CDR3 loop spans 14 amino acids. CDR3 sequence reads: CASSRRQGETEAFF. CDR3 coding DNA: TGTGCCAGTAGTAGAAGACAGGGAGAAACTGAAGCTTTCTTT.

V usage is TRBV3-1 (or the pseudogene TRBV3-2) and J usage is TRBJ1-3, with D unclear. In germline, CDR1 is LGHDT, CDR2 YNNKEL (reference sequence). V lost 0 bases and J lost 0, with 9 bases in between. The CDR3 sequence is 16 residues long. DNA for the CDR3: TGTGCCAGCAGCCAAGATTCGGGGATCTCTGGAAACACCATATATTTT. This codes for CASSQDSGISGNTIYF.